The sample holds one count of the clone carrying this T cell receptor (beta chain). Antigen unknown. PCR primers comprised 60 Vbeta and 13 Jbeta primers. Repertoires were generated with immunoSEQ multiplex PCR, while TCRdb's copy carries only in-frame clones and drops some. The profile covers more than 95,000 clones, with roughly 79% appearing a single time and roughly 6% taken by the ten largest. This entry belongs to a study of cytomegalovirus exposure and HLA in healthy donors. Study-level results: The study designated over 150 TCR beta chains cytomegalovirus-associated. Per published accounts, TCR beta sequences correctly predicted the HLA-A and HLA-B alleles of most subjects.

The CDR3 runs 18 residues. Germline assignment: CDR1 SEHNR and CDR2 FQNEAQ (reference sequence). V lost 2 bases to trimming and J lost 6 bases; unmatched junction nucleotides: 18. The gene calls are TRBV7-9 and TRBJ2-7; 8 bases line up with TRBD2. The sequence derives from a male donor in good health and CMV-seronegative. The material sequenced was PBMCs. The CDR3 is CASSLPRGSGIGSSEQYF. In nucleotides, the CDR3 is TGTGCCAGCAGCTTACCCCGTGGTAGCGGGATCGGTTCTTCCGAGCAGTACTTC.